This is a list of T cell receptor beta chains from one sample in a study of blood T cell repertoires in COVID-19. Profiling relied on immunoSEQ multiplex PCR, and the TCRdb table lists in-frame clones only, not all of them. The sample lists about 190,000 clones, approximately 91% occurring once. The material sequenced was peripheral blood. The source is a man aged 40-55 years with acute or convalescent COVID-19. The CDR3 runs from the conserved cysteine through the conserved F or W. D genes are given only for firm matches. A clone size is listed for some rows: how often the clone was seen (once, few, many), or a class if it is expanded.

CDR3: CASSSDRAAPDTQYF
DNA: TGTGCCAGCAGCTCGGACAGGGCTGCGCCAGATACGCAGTATTTT
length: 15
J: TRBJ2-3
size: -
D: TRBD1
V: TRBV7-2

CDR3: CATSMRAGYREDNEQFF
DNA: TGTGCCACCAGCATGCGAGCGGGGTATCGTGAAGACAATGAGCAGTTCTTC
length: 17
J: TRBJ2-1
size: -
D: TRBD2
V: TRBV15

CDR3: CSVDSQGAISYGYTF
DNA: TGCAGCGTTGACTCCCAGGGGGCGATCAGCTATGGCTACACCTTC
length: 15
J: TRBJ1-2
size: -
D: TRBD1
V: TRBV29-1

CDR3: CASRKQGGNYGYTF
DNA: TGTGCCAGCAGAAAACAGGGGGGGAACTATGGCTACACCTTC
length: 14
J: TRBJ1-2
size: -
D: TRBD1
V: TRBV28

CDR3: CASTLGQGDNSPLHF
DNA: TGTGCCAGTACCCTGGGGCAGGGGGATAATTCACCCCTCCACTTT
length: 15
J: TRBJ1-6
size: -
D: TRBD1
V: TRBV19

CDR3: CAIKGGSEAFF
DNA: TGTGCCATCAAAGGGGGATCTGAAGCTTTCTTT
length: 11
J: TRBJ1-1
size: -
D: -
V: TRBV10-3

CDR3: CASSYVMAGLGDTQYF
DNA: TGTGCCAGCAGTTACGTTATGGCGGGGTTGGGAGATACGCAGTATTTT
length: 16
J: TRBJ2-3
size: -
D: -
V: TRBV6-2/TRBV6-3

CDR3: CASSSWTGETGELFF
DNA: TGTGCCAGCAGCTCGTGGACAGGGGAGACCGGGGAGCTGTTTTTT
length: 15
J: TRBJ2-2
size: -
D: TRBD1
V: TRBV7-9

CDR3: CASSFGGVETQYF
DNA: TGCGCCAGCAGCTTTGGGGGGGTAGAGACCCAGTACTTC
length: 13
J: TRBJ2-5
size: -
D: TRBD2
V: TRBV5-1

CDR3: CASSASGQGLPDTQYF
DNA: TGTGCCAGCAGCGCCTCGGGACAGGGTCTACCAGATACGCAGTATTTT
length: 16
J: TRBJ2-3
size: -
D: TRBD1
V: TRBV9

CDR3: CATSDLGRSTGELFF
DNA: TGTGCCACCAGTGATTTAGGAAGGAGCACCGGGGAGCTGTTTTTT
length: 15
J: TRBJ2-2
size: -
D: -
V: TRBV24-1

CDR3: CASSFGTGITSTDTQYF
DNA: TGCGCCAGCAGCTTCGGGACAGGGATAACTAGCACAGATACGCAGTATTTT
length: 17
J: TRBJ2-3
size: -
D: TRBD1
V: TRBV5-1

CDR3: CASRGQGAGTEAFF
DNA: TGTGCCAGTAGGGGACAGGGGGCTGGCACTGAAGCTTTCTTT
length: 14
J: TRBJ1-1
size: -
D: TRBD1
V: TRBV19

CDR3: CSVDRQGKGEQYF
DNA: TGCAGCGTTGATAGACAGGGGAAGGGCGAGCAGTACTTC
length: 13
J: TRBJ2-7
size: -
D: TRBD1
V: TRBV29-1

CDR3: CATRRTDTQYF
DNA: TGTGCCACCCGTCGCACAGATACGCAGTATTTT
length: 11
J: TRBJ2-3
size: -
D: -
V: TRBV12-3/TRBV12-4

CDR3: CASSQDLAGVGQPQHF
DNA: TGTGCCAGCAGCCAAGATTTGGCAGGGGTAGGTCAGCCCCAGCATTTT
length: 16
J: TRBJ1-5
size: -
D: -
V: TRBV3-1/TRBV3-2

CDR3: CASSLAAGGPYEQYF
DNA: TGCGCCAGCAGCTTGGCGGCGGGGGGGCCTTACGAGCAGTACTTC
length: 15
J: TRBJ2-7
size: -
D: TRBD2
V: TRBV5-1

CDR3: CASSLVVSGGNTGELFF
DNA: TGTGCCAGCAGCTTAGTAGTCTCGGGGGGGAACACCGGGGAGCTGTTTTTT
length: 17
J: TRBJ2-2
size: -
D: TRBD2
V: TRBV7-6

CDR3: CASSRGREGGQSYEQYF
DNA: TGCGCCAGCAGCCGGGGCCGAGAGGGGGGGCAGTCCTACGAGCAGTACTTC
length: 17
J: TRBJ2-7
size: once
D: -
V: TRBV4-3

CDR3: CATSRDGKGWQPQHF
DNA: TGTGCCACCAGCAGAGATGGAAAGGGGTGGCAGCCCCAGCATTTT
length: 15
J: TRBJ1-5
size: -
D: -
V: TRBV15

CDR3: CASSRQGSYNEQFF
DNA: TGTGCCAGCTCACGACAGGGCTCCTACAATGAGCAGTTCTTC
length: 14
J: TRBJ2-1
size: -
D: TRBD1
V: TRBV18

CDR3: CASSERPGQGNTEAFF
DNA: TGTGCCAGCAGTGAAAGACCGGGACAGGGAAACACTGAAGCTTTCTTT
length: 16
J: TRBJ1-1
size: -
D: TRBD1
V: TRBV6-1

CDR3: CASSPGTGPEKLFF
DNA: TGTGCCAGCAGTCCCGGGACAGGACCTGAAAAACTGTTTTTT
length: 14
J: TRBJ1-4
size: -
D: TRBD1
V: TRBV6-5